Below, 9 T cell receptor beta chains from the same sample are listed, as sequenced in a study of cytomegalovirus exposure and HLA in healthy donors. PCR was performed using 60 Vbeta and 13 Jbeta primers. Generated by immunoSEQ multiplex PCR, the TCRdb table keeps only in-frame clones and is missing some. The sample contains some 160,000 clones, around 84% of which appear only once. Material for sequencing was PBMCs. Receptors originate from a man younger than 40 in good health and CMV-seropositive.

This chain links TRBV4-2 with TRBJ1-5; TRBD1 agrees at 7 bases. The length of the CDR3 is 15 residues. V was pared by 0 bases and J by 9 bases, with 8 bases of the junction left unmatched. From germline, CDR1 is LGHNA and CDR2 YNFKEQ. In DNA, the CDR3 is TGTGCCAGCAGCCAAGACACAGGGACAGCGCGGCCCCAGCATTTT. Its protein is CASSQDTGTARPQHF.

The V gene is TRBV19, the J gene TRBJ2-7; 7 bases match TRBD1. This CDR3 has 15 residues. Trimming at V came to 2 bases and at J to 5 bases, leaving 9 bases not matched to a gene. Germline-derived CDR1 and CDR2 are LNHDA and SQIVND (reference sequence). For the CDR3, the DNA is TGTGCCAGTAGTATAACGGGCCAGGGGGTCGACGAGCAGTACTTC. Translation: CASSITGQGVDEQYF. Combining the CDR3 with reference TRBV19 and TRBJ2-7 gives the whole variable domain DGGITQSPKYLFRKEGQNVTLSCEQNLNHDAMYWYRQDPGQGLRLIYYSQIVNDFQKGDIAEGYSVSREKKESFPLTVTSAQKNPTAFYLCASSITGQGVDEQYFGPGTRLTVT.

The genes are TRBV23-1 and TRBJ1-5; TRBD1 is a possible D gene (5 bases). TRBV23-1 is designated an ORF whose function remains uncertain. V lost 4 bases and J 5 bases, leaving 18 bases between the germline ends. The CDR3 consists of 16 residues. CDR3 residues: CASSPEAGHGDQPQHF. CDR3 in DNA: TGCGCCAGCAGTCCCGAGGCGGGGCATGGGGATCAGCCCCAGCATTTT.

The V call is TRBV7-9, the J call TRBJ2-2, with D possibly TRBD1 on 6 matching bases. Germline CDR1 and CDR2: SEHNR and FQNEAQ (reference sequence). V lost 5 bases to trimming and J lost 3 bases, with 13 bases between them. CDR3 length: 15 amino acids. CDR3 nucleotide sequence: TGTGCCAGCAGCACACGGTCAGGGGACACCGGGGAGCTGTTTTTT. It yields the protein CASSTRSGDTGELFF.

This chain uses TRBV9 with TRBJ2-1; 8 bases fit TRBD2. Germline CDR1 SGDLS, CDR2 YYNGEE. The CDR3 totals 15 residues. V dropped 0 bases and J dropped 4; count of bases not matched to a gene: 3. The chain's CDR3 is CASSVGASGYNEQFF. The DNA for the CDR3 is TGTGCCAGCAGCGTAGGGGCTAGCGGGTACAATGAGCAGTTCTTC.

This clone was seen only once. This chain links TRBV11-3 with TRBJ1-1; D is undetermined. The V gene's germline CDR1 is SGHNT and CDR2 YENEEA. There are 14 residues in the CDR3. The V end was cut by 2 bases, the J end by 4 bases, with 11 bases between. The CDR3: CASSLRATGTEAFF. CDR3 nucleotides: TGTGCCAGCAGCTTACGAGCTACGGGCACTGAAGCTTTCTTT. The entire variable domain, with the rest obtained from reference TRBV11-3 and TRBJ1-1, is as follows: EAGVVQSPRYKIIEKKQPVAFWCNPISGHNTLYWYLQNLGQGPELLIRYENEEAVDDSQLPKDRFSAERLKGVDSTLKIQPAELGDSAVYLCASSLRATGTEAFFGQGTRLTVV.

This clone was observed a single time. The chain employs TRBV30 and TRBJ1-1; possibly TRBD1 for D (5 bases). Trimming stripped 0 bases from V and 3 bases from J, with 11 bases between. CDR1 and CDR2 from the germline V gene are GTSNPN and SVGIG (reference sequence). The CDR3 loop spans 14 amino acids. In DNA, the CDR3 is TGTGCCTGGAGTGTCGGGGGTTGGGACACTGAAGCTTTCTTT. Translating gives CAWSVGGWDTEAFF.

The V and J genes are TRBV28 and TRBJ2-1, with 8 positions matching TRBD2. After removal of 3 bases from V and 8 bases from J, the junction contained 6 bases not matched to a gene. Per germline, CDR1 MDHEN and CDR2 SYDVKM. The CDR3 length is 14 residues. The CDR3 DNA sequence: TGTGCCAGCAGTTTGAGTAGCGGGACGGATGAGCAGTTCTTC. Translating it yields CASSLSSGTDEQFF.

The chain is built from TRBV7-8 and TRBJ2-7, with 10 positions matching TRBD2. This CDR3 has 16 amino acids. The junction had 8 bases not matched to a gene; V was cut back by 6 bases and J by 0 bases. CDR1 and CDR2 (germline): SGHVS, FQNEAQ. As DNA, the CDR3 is TGTGCCAGCAGTTCTCAGCTAGCGGGGGACTCCTACGAGCAGTACTTC. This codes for CASSSQLAGDSYEQYF.